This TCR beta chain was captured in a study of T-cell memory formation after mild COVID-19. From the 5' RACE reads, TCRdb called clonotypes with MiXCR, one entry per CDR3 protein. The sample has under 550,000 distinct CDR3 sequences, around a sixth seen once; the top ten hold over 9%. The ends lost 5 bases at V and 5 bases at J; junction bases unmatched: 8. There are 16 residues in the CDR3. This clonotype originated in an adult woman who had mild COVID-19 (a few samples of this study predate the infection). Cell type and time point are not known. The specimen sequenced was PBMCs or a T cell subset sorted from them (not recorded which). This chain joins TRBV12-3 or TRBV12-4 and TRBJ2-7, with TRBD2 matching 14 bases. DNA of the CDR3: TGTGCCAGCAGTGGGGGGACTAGCGGGAGTCTCAACGAGCAGTACTTC. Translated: CASSGGTSGSLNEQYF.